The T cell receptor (beta chain) described here comes from a study of blood T cell repertoires in COVID-19. Per the study methods: Amplification from reference gene primers served as the basis for estimated nucleated cell counts. The data were produced by immunoSEQ multiplex PCR, yet TCRdb's version contains in-frame clones alone and is incomplete. That table gives V, J and clone size, and the DNA gave D and trimming. This repertoire shows approximately 24,000 clones, approximately 82% found once; its top ten account for roughly a third. Germline V gene sequence: CDR1 SGHRS, CDR2 YFSETQ. This CDR3 has 16 residues. V lost 0 bases and J lost 3; bases outside the gene matches: 4.

The receptor comes from a human donor in a cohort sampled during active COVID-19. The sample taken for sequencing was peripheral blood. The chain uses TRBV5-1 and TRBJ2-2, with TRBD2 identical over 8 bases. This chain's CDR3 is CASSLDAGGYTGELFF. The CDR3 DNA is TGCGCCAGCAGCTTGGATGCGGGAGGTTACACCGGGGAGCTGTTTTTT.